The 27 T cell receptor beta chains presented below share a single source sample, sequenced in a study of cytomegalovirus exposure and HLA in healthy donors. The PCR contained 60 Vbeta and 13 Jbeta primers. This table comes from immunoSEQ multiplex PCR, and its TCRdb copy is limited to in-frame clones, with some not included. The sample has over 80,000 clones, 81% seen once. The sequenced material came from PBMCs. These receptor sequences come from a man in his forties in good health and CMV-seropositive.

CDR3 region: CASSASLLTSGETQYF. The CDR3 bases are TGTGCCAGCAGCGCGTCCCTATTGACTAGCGGGGAGACCCAGTACTTC. This chain uses TRBV7-7 with TRBJ2-5, with 10 bases aligning to TRBD2. Losses at the gene ends were 5 bases for V and 5 bases for J; bases not matched to a gene: 11. The CDR3 length is 16 residues. CDR1 and CDR2 (germline): SSHAT, FNYEAQ (reference sequence). Supplemented by reference TRBV7-7 and TRBJ2-5, the full variable domain reads GAGVSQSPRYKVTKRGQDVTLRCDPISSHATLYWYQQALGQGPEFLTYFNYEAQPDKSGLPSDRFSAERPEGSISTLTIQRTEQRDSAMYRCASSASLLTSGETQYFGPGTRLLVL.

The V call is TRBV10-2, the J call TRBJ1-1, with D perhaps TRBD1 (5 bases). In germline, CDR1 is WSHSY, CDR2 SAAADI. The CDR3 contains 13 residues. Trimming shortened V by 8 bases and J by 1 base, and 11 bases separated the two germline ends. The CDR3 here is CASSRVKNTEAFF. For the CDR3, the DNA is TGCGCCAGCTCCAGGGTTAAGAACACTGAAGCTTTCTTT.

CDR3 loop: CSVAGQGNTEAFF. CDR3 nucleotides: TGCAGCGTTGCCGGACAGGGGAACACTGAAGCTTTCTTT. The chain combines TRBV29-1 with TRBJ1-1; TRBD1 agrees at 8 bases. The CDR3 loop spans 13 amino acids. V lost 4 bases and J lost 1; bases outside the gene matches: 2. CDR1 is SQVTM and CDR2 is ANQGSEA in the germline V gene. The whole variable domain, remainder taken from reference TRBV29-1 and TRBJ1-1, is SAVISQKPSRDICQRGTSLTIQCQVDSQVTMMFWYRQQPGQSLTLIATANQGSEATYESGFVIDKFPISRPNLTFSTLTVSNMSPEDSSIYLCSVAGQGNTEAFFGQGTRLTVV.

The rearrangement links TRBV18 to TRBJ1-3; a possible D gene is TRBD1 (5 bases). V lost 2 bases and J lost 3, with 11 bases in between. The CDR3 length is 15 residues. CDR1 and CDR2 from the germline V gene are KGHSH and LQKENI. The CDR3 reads CASSPGAGNGNTIYF. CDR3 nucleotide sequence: TGTGCCAGCTCACCAGGGGCAGGGAATGGAAACACCATATATTTT.

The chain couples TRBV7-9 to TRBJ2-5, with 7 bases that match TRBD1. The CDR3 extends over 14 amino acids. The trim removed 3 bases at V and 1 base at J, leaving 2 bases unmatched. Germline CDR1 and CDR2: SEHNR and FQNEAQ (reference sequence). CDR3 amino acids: CASSFRDSQETQYF. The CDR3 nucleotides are TGTGCCAGCAGCTTCCGGGACAGCCAAGAGACCCAGTACTTC.

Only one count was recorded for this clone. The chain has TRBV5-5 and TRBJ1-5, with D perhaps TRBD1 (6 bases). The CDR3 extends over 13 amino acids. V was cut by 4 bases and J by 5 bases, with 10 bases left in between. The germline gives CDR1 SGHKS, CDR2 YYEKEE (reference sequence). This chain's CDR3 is CASSLQGHQPQHF. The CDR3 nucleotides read TGTGCCAGCAGCCTTCAGGGGCATCAGCCCCAGCATTTT.

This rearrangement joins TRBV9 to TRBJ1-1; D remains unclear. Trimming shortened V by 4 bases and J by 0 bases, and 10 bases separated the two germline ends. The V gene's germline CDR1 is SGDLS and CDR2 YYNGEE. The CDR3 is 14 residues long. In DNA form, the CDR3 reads TGTGCCAGCAGCCGGAGGCGGTTGAACACTGAAGCTTTCTTT. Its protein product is CASSRRRLNTEAFF. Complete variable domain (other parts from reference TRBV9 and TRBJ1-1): DSGVTQTPKHLITATGQRVTLRCSPRSGDLSVYWYQQSLDQGLQFLIQYYNGEERAKGNILERFSAQQFPDLHSELNLSSLELGDSALYFCASSRRRLNTEAFFGQGTRLTVV.

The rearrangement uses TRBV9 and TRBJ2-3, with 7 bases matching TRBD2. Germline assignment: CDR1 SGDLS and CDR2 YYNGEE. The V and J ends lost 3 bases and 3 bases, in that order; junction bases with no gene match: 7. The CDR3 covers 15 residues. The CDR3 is CASSAFGGVTDTQYF. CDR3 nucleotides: TGTGCCAGCAGCGCATTTGGGGGGGTGACAGATACGCAGTATTTT.

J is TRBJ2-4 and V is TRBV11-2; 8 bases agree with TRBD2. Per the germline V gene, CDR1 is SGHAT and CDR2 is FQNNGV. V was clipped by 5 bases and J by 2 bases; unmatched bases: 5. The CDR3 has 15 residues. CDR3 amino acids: CASSPLAGSKNIQYF. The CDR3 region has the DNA TGTGCCAGCAGCCCCTTAGCGGGGTCCAAAAACATTCAGTACTTC.

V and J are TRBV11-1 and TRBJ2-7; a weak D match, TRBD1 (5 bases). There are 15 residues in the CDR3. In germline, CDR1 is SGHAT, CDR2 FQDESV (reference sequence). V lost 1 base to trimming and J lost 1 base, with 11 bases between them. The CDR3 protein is CASSLGQGRSYEQYF. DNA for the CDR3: TGTGCCAGCAGCTTAGGGCAGGGAAGGTCCTACGAGCAGTACTTC.

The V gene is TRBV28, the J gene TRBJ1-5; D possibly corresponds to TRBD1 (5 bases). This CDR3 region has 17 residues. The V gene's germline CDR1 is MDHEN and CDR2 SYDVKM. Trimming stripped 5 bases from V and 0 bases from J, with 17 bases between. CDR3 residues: CASSPTAGRYSNQPQHF. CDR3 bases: TGTGCCAGCAGTCCCACCGCGGGACGGTATAGCAATCAGCCCCAGCATTTT.

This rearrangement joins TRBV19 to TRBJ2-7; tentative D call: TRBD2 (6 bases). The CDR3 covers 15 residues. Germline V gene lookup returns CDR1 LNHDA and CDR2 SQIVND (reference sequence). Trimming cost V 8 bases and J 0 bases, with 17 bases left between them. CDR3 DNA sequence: TGTGCCAGTTCCCCTTCTAGCGCTTCCTCCTACGAGCAGTACTTC. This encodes CASSPSSASSYEQYF.

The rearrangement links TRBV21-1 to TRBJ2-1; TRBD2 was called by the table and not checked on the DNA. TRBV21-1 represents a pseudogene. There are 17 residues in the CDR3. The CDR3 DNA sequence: TGTGCCAGCACTCACGAGTCGGTCAGAGAGGGTAACAATGAGCAGTTCTTC. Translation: CASTHESVREGNNEQFF.

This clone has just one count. CDR3 sequence (DNA): TGTGCCAGCACCCGGGACAGGGATCGCTACGAGCAGTACTTC. It specifies CASTRDRDRYEQYF. The rearrangement uses TRBV5-4 and TRBJ2-5; TRBD1 agrees at 9 bases. The DNA end is more similar to TRBJ2-7, so the J call may be wrong. The CDR3 sequence is 14 residues long. Germline V CDR1 and CDR2: SGHNT, YYREEE (reference sequence).

CDR3 sequence (DNA): TGTGCCAGTAGTTCGTTTGTGTATAGCAATCAGCCCCAGCATTTT. Its protein product is CASSSFVYSNQPQHF. This chain joins TRBV19 and TRBJ1-5; D unresolved. This CDR3 has 15 residues. Germline CDR1 and CDR2: LNHDA and SQIVND (reference sequence). Trimming took off 5 bases at V and 0 bases at J, with 11 bases between the two ends.

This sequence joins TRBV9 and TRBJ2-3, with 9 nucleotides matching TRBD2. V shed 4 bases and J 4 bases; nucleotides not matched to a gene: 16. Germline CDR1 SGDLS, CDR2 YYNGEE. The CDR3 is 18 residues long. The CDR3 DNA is TGTGCCAGCAGCATACCCGTGTTGAGCGGGGGGAAATCAGATACGCAGTATTTT. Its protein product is CASSIPVLSGGKSDTQYF.

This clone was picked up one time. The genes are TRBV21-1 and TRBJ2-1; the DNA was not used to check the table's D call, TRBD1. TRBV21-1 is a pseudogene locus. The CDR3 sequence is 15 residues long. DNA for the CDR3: TGTGCCAGCAGCCAGGGGCAGGGGGATCACAATGAGCAGTTCTTC. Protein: CASSQGQGDHNEQFF.

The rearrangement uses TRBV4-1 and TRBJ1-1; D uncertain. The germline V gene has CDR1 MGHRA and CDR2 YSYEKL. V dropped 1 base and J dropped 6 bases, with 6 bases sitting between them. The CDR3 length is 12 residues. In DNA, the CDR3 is TGCGCCAGCAGCCAAGCGAGGTCTGAAGCTTTCTTT. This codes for CASSQARSEAFF.

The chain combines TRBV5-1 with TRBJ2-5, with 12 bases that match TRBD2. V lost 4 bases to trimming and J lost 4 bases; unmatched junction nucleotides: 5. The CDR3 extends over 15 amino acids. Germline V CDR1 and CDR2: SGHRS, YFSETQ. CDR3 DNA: TGCGCCAGCAGCGGAGGACTAGCGGGAAGAGAGACCCAGTACTTC. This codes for CASSGGLAGRETQYF.

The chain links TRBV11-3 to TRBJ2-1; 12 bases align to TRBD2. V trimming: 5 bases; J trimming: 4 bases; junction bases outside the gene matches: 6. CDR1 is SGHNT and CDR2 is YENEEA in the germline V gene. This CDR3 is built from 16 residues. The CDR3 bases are TGTGCCAGCAGCCAAACCGGGACTAGCGGGTACAATGAGCAGTTCTTC. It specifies CASSQTGTSGYNEQFF.

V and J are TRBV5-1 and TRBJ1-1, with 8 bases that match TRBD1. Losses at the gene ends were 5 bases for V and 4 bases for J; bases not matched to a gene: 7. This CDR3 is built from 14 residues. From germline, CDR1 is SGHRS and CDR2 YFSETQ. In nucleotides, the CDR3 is TGCGCCAGCAGTTTTCAGGGGGCGGCCACTGAAGCTTTCTTT. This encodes CASSFQGAATEAFF.

The CDR3 is CASRTGGADTQYF. CDR3 sequence (DNA): TGTGCCAGCAGGACAGGGGGCGCAGATACGCAGTATTTT. The chain joins TRBV6-5 to TRBJ2-3; TRBD1 matches 10 bases. With 6 bases clipped from V and 4 bases from J, the junction kept 1 base outside the gene matches. Germline V CDR1 and CDR2: MNHEY, SVGAGI. The CDR3 loop spans 13 amino acids.

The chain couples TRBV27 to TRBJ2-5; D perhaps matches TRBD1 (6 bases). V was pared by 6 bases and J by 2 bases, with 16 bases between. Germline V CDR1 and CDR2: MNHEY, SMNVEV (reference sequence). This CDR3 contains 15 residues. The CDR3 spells CASSPGRGEQETQYF. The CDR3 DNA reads TGTGCCAGCAGCCCCGGCAGGGGTGAGCAAGAGACCCAGTACTTC.

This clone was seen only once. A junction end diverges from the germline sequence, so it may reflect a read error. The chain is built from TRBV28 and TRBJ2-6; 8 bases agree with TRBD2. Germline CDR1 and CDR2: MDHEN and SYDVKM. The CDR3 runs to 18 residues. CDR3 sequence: CASVRGGTALSVANGLTF. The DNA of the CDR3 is TGTGCCAGTGTCCGGGGGGGGACGGCCCTTTCAGTTGCCAACGGCCTGACTTTC.

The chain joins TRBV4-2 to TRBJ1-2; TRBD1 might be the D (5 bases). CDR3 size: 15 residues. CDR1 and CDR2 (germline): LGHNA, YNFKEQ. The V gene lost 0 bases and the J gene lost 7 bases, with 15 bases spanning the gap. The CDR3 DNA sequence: TGTGCCAGCAGCCAAGATCGAAGGGCAGGGTCTGGCTACACCTTC. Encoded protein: CASSQDRRAGSGYTF.

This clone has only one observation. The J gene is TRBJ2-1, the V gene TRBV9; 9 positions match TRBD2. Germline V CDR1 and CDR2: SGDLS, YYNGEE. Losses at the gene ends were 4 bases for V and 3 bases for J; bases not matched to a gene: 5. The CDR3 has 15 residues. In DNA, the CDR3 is TGTGCCAGCAGCAATAGCGGGGGCGACTACAATGAGCAGTTCTTC. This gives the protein CASSNSGGDYNEQFF.

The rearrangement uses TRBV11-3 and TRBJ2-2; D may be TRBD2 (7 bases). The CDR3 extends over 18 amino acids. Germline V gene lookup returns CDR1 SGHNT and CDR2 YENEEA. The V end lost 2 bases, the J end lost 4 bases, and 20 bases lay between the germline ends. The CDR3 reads CASSLRTPMGGRTGELFF. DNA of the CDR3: TGTGCCAGCAGCTTACGAACTCCTATGGGGGGGCGCACCGGGGAGCTGTTTTTT. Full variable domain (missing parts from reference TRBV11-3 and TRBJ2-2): EAGVVQSPRYKIIEKKQPVAFWCNPISGHNTLYWYLQNLGQGPELLIRYENEEAVDDSQLPKDRFSAERLKGVDSTLKIQPAELGDSAVYLCASSLRTPMGGRTGELFFGEGSRLTVL.